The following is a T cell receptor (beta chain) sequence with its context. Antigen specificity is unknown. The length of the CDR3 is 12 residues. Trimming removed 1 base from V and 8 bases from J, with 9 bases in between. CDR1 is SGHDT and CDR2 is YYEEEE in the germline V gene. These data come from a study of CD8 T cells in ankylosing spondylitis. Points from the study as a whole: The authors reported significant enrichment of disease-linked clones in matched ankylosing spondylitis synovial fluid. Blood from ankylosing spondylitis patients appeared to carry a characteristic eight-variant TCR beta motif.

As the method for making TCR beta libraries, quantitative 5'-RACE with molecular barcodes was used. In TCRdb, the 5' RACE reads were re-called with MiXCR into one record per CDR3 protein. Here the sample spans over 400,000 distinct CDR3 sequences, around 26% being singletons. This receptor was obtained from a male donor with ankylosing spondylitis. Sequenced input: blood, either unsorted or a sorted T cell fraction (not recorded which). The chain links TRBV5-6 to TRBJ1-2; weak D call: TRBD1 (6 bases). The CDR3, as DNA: TGTGCCAGCAGCTTGTGGACAGCCGGCTACACCTTC. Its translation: CASSLWTAGYTF.